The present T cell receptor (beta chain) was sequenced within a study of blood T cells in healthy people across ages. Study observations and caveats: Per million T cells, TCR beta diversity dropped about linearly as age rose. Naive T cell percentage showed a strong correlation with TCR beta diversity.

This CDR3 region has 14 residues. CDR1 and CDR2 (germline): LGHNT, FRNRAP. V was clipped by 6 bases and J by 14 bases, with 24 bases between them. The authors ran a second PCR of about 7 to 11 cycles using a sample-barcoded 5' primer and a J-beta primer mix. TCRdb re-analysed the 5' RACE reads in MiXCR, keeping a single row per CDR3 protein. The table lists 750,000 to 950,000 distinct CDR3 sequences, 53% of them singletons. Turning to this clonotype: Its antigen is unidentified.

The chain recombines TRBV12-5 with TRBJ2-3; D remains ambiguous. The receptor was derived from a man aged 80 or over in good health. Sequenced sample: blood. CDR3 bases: TGTGCTAGTGGGTCCGGAGAGGCACACGGAGACGCGTATTTT. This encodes CASGSGEAHGDAYF.